The rows below give T cell receptor beta chains drawn from one sample of a study of T-cell memory formation after mild COVID-19. MiXCR, applied by TCRdb to the 5' RACE reads, yields one record per CDR3 protein. This table holds under 85,000 distinct CDR3 sequences, more than 11% found once. The sequenced sample consisted of PBMCs or a T cell subset sorted from them (not recorded which). All receptors come from an adult woman who had mild COVID-19 (a few samples of this study predate the infection). Cell type and time point are not known. CDR3s include the opening cysteine and the closing phenylalanine or tryptophan. A D gene is named only where the DNA matches it firmly. Expanded clones are given a class, and other clones once, few, many or no size at all.

j_gene: TRBJ2-7
d_gene: .
abundance: few
v_gene: TRBV29-1
CDR3aa: CSVSFSYEQYF
CDR3nt: TGCAGCGTCAGTTTCTCCTACGAGCAGTACTTC

j_gene: TRBJ1-1
d_gene: .
abundance: .
v_gene: TRBV10-3
CDR3aa: CAISEQEENTEAFF
CDR3nt: TGTGCCATCAGTGAGCAAGAGGAGAACACTGAAGCTTTCTTT

j_gene: TRBJ2-2
d_gene: .
abundance: few
v_gene: TRBV12-3/TRBV12-4
CDR3aa: CASSLVRGELFF
CDR3nt: TGTGCCAGCAGTTTGGTGCGGGGGGAGCTGTTTTTT

j_gene: TRBJ2-1
d_gene: TRBD2
abundance: .
v_gene: TRBV29-1
CDR3aa: CSGLGGASNEQFF
CDR3nt: TGCAGCGGACTCGGGGGGGCCTCGAATGAGCAGTTCTTC

j_gene: TRBJ2-3
d_gene: .
abundance: .
v_gene: TRBV15
CDR3aa: CATSRDWAGGLTDTQYF
CDR3nt: TGTGCCACCAGCAGAGATTGGGCTGGCGGCCTCACAGATACGCAGTATTTT

j_gene: TRBJ2-7
d_gene: TRBD2
abundance: .
v_gene: TRBV18
CDR3aa: CASSLRTSVEQYF
CDR3nt: TGTGCCAGCTCACTCCGGACTAGCGTCGAGCAGTACTTC

j_gene: TRBJ2-7
d_gene: .
abundance: few
v_gene: TRBV7-9
CDR3aa: CASSLAQGGSYEQYF
CDR3nt: TGTGCCAGCAGCTTAGCTCAAGGTGGCTCCTACGAGCAGTACTTC

j_gene: TRBJ2-2
d_gene: .
abundance: .
v_gene: TRBV21-1
CDR3aa: CARGTGELFF
CDR3nt: TGTGCCAGGGGAACCGGGGAGCTGTTTTTT

j_gene: TRBJ1-1
d_gene: .
abundance: medium-sized
v_gene: TRBV7-9
CDR3aa: CASSLGFREAFF
CDR3nt: TGTGCCAGCAGCTTAGGTTTCAGGGAAGCTTTCTTT

j_gene: TRBJ2-7
d_gene: .
abundance: few
v_gene: TRBV2
CDR3aa: CASSSGVGRHEQYF
CDR3nt: TGTGCCAGCAGCTCGGGAGTGGGGCGCCACGAGCAGTACTTC

j_gene: TRBJ2-1
d_gene: .
abundance: .
v_gene: TRBV7-9
CDR3aa: CASSPRGHEQFF
CDR3nt: TGTGCCAGCAGCCCCCGGGGCCATGAGCAGTTCTTC

j_gene: TRBJ1-6
d_gene: TRBD1
abundance: .
v_gene: TRBV5-1
CDR3aa: CASSLGTGHNSPLHF
CDR3nt: TGCGCCAGCAGCTTGGGGACAGGGCACAATTCACCCCTCCACTTT

j_gene: TRBJ2-7
d_gene: .
abundance: few
v_gene: TRBV6-2/TRBV6-3
CDR3aa: CASSYSGDLPYEQYF
CDR3nt: TGTGCCAGCAGTTACTCAGGGGATCTACCCTACGAGCAGTACTTC

j_gene: TRBJ1-2
d_gene: TRBD1
abundance: .
v_gene: TRBV6-5
CDR3aa: CASSYLYYSPGQPDYGYTF
CDR3nt: TGTGCCAGCAGTTACCTCTACTACTCTCCGGGACAGCCGGACTATGGCTACACCTTC

j_gene: TRBJ2-7
d_gene: .
abundance: .
v_gene: TRBV9
CDR3aa: CASSPPQASGEQYF
CDR3nt: TGTGCCAGCAGCCCTCCCCAGGCCTCGGGCGAGCAGTACTTC

j_gene: TRBJ1-1
d_gene: .
abundance: .
v_gene: TRBV4-2
CDR3aa: CASSQERHTEAFF
CDR3nt: TGTGCCAGCAGCCAAGAACGGCACACTGAAGCTTTCTTT

j_gene: TRBJ2-7
d_gene: TRBD2
abundance: .
v_gene: TRBV5-6
CDR3aa: CASSFWTSGGPQGTYEQYF
CDR3nt: TGTGCCAGCAGCTTTTGGACTAGCGGGGGGCCCCAGGGGACTTACGAGCAGTACTTC

j_gene: TRBJ2-7
d_gene: TRBD2
abundance: .
v_gene: TRBV6-2/TRBV6-3
CDR3aa: CASSYSLAGDEQYF
CDR3nt: TGTGCCAGCAGTTACAGTCTAGCGGGGGACGAGCAGTACTTC

j_gene: TRBJ2-1
d_gene: .
abundance: few
v_gene: TRBV11-1
CDR3aa: CASSLAGDGYNEQFF
CDR3nt: TGTGCCAGCAGCTTAGCGGGAGACGGTTACAATGAGCAGTTCTTC

j_gene: TRBJ2-5
d_gene: TRBD1
abundance: .
v_gene: TRBV4-1
CDR3aa: CASSLDRGGETQYF
CDR3nt: TGCGCCAGCAGCTTGGACAGGGGAGGGGAGACCCAGTACTTC

j_gene: TRBJ2-2
d_gene: TRBD1
abundance: few
v_gene: TRBV7-9
CDR3aa: CASSPGQPNTGELFF
CDR3nt: TGTGCCAGCAGTCCGGGACAGCCGAACACCGGGGAGCTGTTTTTT

j_gene: TRBJ2-1
d_gene: TRBD1
abundance: .
v_gene: TRBV4-1
CDR3aa: CASSMAWDSNEQFF
CDR3nt: TGCGCCAGCAGCATGGCGTGGGACAGCAATGAGCAGTTCTTC

j_gene: TRBJ2-2
d_gene: .
abundance: few
v_gene: TRBV5-1
CDR3aa: CASSFPTESGGELFF
CDR3nt: TGCGCCAGCAGCTTTCCGACAGAGTCGGGCGGGGAGCTGTTTTTT

j_gene: TRBJ2-1
d_gene: TRBD1
abundance: .
v_gene: TRBV7-8
CDR3aa: CASSSTVGTAYNEQFF
CDR3nt: TGTGCCAGCAGCTCCACCGTCGGGACAGCTTACAATGAGCAGTTCTTC

j_gene: TRBJ2-7
d_gene: .
abundance: .
v_gene: TRBV29-1
CDR3aa: CSVDSGGYEQYF
CDR3nt: TGCAGCGTTGATTCTGGGGGATACGAGCAGTACTTC

j_gene: TRBJ2-1
d_gene: .
abundance: few
v_gene: TRBV12-3/TRBV12-4
CDR3aa: CASSQVGEGNEQFF
CDR3nt: TGTGCCAGCAGCCAGGTGGGCGAAGGGAATGAGCAGTTCTTC

j_gene: TRBJ2-1
d_gene: .
abundance: few
v_gene: TRBV4-1
CDR3aa: CASSQDRVIWDKNEQFF
CDR3nt: TGCGCCAGCAGCCAAGATCGGGTAATTTGGGACAAGAATGAGCAGTTCTTC

j_gene: TRBJ1-5
d_gene: .
abundance: few
v_gene: TRBV6-5
CDR3aa: CASTPDLAGNQPQHF
CDR3nt: TGTGCCAGCACCCCCGACTTGGCTGGCAATCAGCCCCAGCATTTT

j_gene: TRBJ2-1
d_gene: .
abundance: few
v_gene: TRBV25-1
CDR3aa: CASSDWTRDAEQFF
CDR3nt: TGTGCCAGCAGTGACTGGACGCGAGATGCGGAGCAGTTCTTC

j_gene: TRBJ2-7
d_gene: .
abundance: .
v_gene: TRBV29-1
CDR3aa: CSVTAPGESYEQYF
CDR3nt: TGCAGCGTAACCGCTCCAGGGGAATCCTACGAGCAGTACTTC

j_gene: TRBJ2-5
d_gene: .
abundance: .
v_gene: TRBV12-3/TRBV12-4
CDR3aa: CASSPPPGRETQYF
CDR3nt: TGTGCCAGCAGTCCGCCGCCGGGTAGAGAGACCCAGTACTTC

j_gene: TRBJ2-7
d_gene: .
abundance: many
v_gene: TRBV9
CDR3aa: CASSVDRGHEQYF
CDR3nt: TGTGCCAGCAGCGTAGACCGGGGGCATGAGCAGTACTTC

j_gene: TRBJ2-5
d_gene: .
abundance: .
v_gene: TRBV6-5
CDR3aa: CASSYSTWETQYF
CDR3nt: TGTGCCAGCAGTTACTCGACTTGGGAGACCCAGTACTTC

j_gene: TRBJ2-1
d_gene: TRBD2
abundance: few
v_gene: TRBV9
CDR3aa: CASSVSGGGNEQFF
CDR3nt: TGTGCCAGCAGCGTAAGTGGGGGGGGCAATGAGCAGTTCTTC

j_gene: TRBJ2-1
d_gene: .
abundance: few
v_gene: TRBV7-2
CDR3aa: CASSLAIDEQFF
CDR3nt: TGTGCCAGCAGCTTAGCAATCGATGAGCAGTTCTTC

j_gene: TRBJ2-1
d_gene: TRBD2
abundance: .
v_gene: TRBV7-9
CDR3aa: CASSLTGTSGRNEQFF
CDR3nt: TGTGCCAGCAGCTTAACGGGAACTAGCGGGAGGAATGAGCAGTTCTTC

j_gene: TRBJ1-3
d_gene: .
abundance: few
v_gene: TRBV5-1
CDR3aa: CASSLACHGNTIYF
CDR3nt: TGCGCCAGCAGCTTGGCATGCCATGGAAACACCATATATTTT

j_gene: TRBJ1-1
d_gene: .
abundance: few
v_gene: TRBV18
CDR3aa: CASSPIFREANTEAFF
CDR3nt: TGTGCCAGCTCACCGATCTTCAGGGAGGCGAACACTGAAGCTTTCTTT

j_gene: TRBJ1-2
d_gene: TRBD1
abundance: .
v_gene: TRBV6-2/TRBV6-3
CDR3aa: CASSSGQELYGYTF
CDR3nt: TGTGCCAGCAGTTCTGGACAGGAACTCTATGGCTACACCTTC

j_gene: TRBJ2-5
d_gene: TRBD1
abundance: .
v_gene: TRBV12-3/TRBV12-4
CDR3aa: CASSWVQGYQETQYF
CDR3nt: TGTGCCAGCAGTTGGGTACAGGGGTACCAAGAGACCCAGTACTTC

j_gene: TRBJ1-2
d_gene: TRBD1
abundance: few
v_gene: TRBV29-1
CDR3aa: CSVAGTGNGYTF
CDR3nt: TGCAGCGTTGCCGGGACAGGGAATGGCTACACCTTC

j_gene: TRBJ2-1
d_gene: .
abundance: few
v_gene: TRBV25-1
CDR3aa: CASSELASLGNEQFF
CDR3nt: TGTGCCAGCAGTGAATTAGCCTCCCTCGGGAATGAGCAGTTCTTC

j_gene: TRBJ1-5
d_gene: .
abundance: few
v_gene: TRBV5-1
CDR3aa: CASSLGGRDQPQHF
CDR3nt: TGCGCCAGCAGCTTAGGGGGGCGGGATCAGCCCCAGCATTTT

j_gene: TRBJ2-3
d_gene: .
abundance: few
v_gene: TRBV7-9
CDR3aa: CASSLGDSLGDTQYF
CDR3nt: TGTGCCAGCAGCTTAGGGGACTCTCTGGGCGATACGCAGTATTTT

j_gene: TRBJ2-1
d_gene: .
abundance: .
v_gene: TRBV29-1
CDR3aa: CSAPDQAREQFF
CDR3nt: TGCAGCGCTCCGGATCAAGCGCGGGAGCAGTTCTTC

j_gene: TRBJ1-4
d_gene: .
abundance: .
v_gene: TRBV12-3/TRBV12-4
CDR3aa: CASSFEGNEKLFF
CDR3nt: TGTGCCAGCAGTTTTGAGGGTAATGAAAAACTGTTTTTT

j_gene: TRBJ2-5
d_gene: .
abundance: .
v_gene: TRBV20-1
CDR3aa: CSAQPGEGVWTQYF
CDR3nt: TGCAGTGCCCAGCCCGGAGAAGGAGTGTGGACCCAGTACTTC

j_gene: TRBJ2-1
d_gene: .
abundance: few
v_gene: TRBV7-7
CDR3aa: CASSPLGDEQFF
CDR3nt: TGTGCCAGCAGCCCTCTTGGGGATGAGCAGTTCTTC

j_gene: TRBJ2-3
d_gene: TRBD2
abundance: .
v_gene: TRBV11-2
CDR3aa: CASSGGLADTDTQYF
CDR3nt: TGTGCCAGCAGCGGCGGACTAGCGGACACAGATACGCAGTATTTT